This T cell receptor (beta chain) was observed in a study of blood T cell repertoires in COVID-19. Study at large: Nucleic acid was either cDNA or gDNA, and it came from T cells, B-cell-depleted T cells, or PBMCs.

Per the original methods: Reference gene primer amplification gave estimated nucleated cell counts. Libraries were prepared by immunoSEQ multiplex PCR; TCRdb keeps only in-frame clonotypes and omits some of them. V, J and clone size are taken as reported in that table, and D and trimming were inferred from the DNA itself. The sample records 80,000 to 100,000 clones, approximately 86% being singletons. Sequencing used peripheral blood. The clonotype comes from a man aged 50 to 59 with acute or convalescent COVID-19.

The CDR3, as DNA: TGTGCCAGCATCGTAGGGGGGAACACTGAAGCTTTCTTT. Encoded protein: CASIVGGNTEAFF. V is TRBV12-3 or TRBV12-4 and J is TRBJ1-1; tentatively, D is TRBD1 (6 bases). The length of the CDR3 is 13 residues. With 7 bases removed from V and 1 base from J, the gap between germline ends came to 10 bases.